This record covers a single TCR beta chain. Its specificity is not known. Constant-segment primers were used for 5'RACE, and the resulting TCR alpha and TCR beta cDNA libraries carried sample barcodes and UMIs. TCRdb reanalysed the 5' RACE reads using MiXCR and keeps one entry per CDR3 protein. There are 250,000 to 350,000 distinct CDR3 sequences in the sample; more than 15% occur only once, and 22% lies in the top ten. These data belong to a study of T-cell memory formation after mild COVID-19. Points from the study as a whole: Clones that got smaller from day 15 to 85 had even CD4/CD8, while clones growing later tipped toward CD4+. Contracting clones localized mainly to CM and EM when CD4+ and mainly to EMRA when CD8+. Nothing confirmed that second-wave clones peaking on day 37 were specific for SARS-CoV-2.

V lost 2 bases and J lost 2, with 9 bases in between. Germline lookup yields CDR1 LNHDA and CDR2 SQIVND (reference sequence). The CDR3 consists of 14 residues. Sequenced sample: PBMCs or a T cell subset sorted from them (not recorded which). This chain links TRBV19 with TRBJ2-5; no firm D call. The TCR was taken from a man younger than 35 who had mild COVID-19 (a few samples of this study predate the infection). Cell type and time point are not known. The CDR3 loop is CASSIKLLQETQYF. DNA for the CDR3: TGTGCCAGTAGTATAAAGCTTCTACAAGAGACCCAGTACTTC.